This T cell receptor beta chain stems from a study of blood T cell repertoires in COVID-19. On the study more broadly: Both acute and convalescent COVID-19 samples were obtained from the United States, Italy and Spain. Sources were T cells, B-cell-depleted T cells, or PBMCs; the material itself was cDNA or gDNA.

The CDR3 extends over 17 amino acids. The ends were cut back, 0 bases at V and 0 bases at J, with 12 bases in the middle. Germline assignment: CDR1 SGDLS and CDR2 YYNGEE. Authors' data handling: Quantification of nucleated cells was approximated via reference gene primer amplification. Clones were read by immunoSEQ multiplex PCR, and TCRdb kept only the in-frame ones, dropping some. D and trimming were read from the DNA, whereas the V and J calls and clone size are those reported in that table. The table shows around 100,000 clones, with 75% to 95% occurring only once. The source is a human donor in a cohort sampled during active COVID-19. V gene TRBV9 combines with J gene TRBJ2-2, with a possible D match to TRBD2 (6 bases). Sequenced sample: peripheral blood. In DNA, the CDR3 is TGTGCCAGCAGCGTAGCTTCAGGGACTTCGAACACCGGGGAGCTGTTTTTT. Protein: CASSVASGTSNTGELFF.